The clone carrying this T cell receptor beta chain occurred many times. The antigen is not known. The sample comes from a study of T-cell reconstitution after alpha-beta-depleted transplantation in children. V trimming: 11 bases; J trimming: 7 bases; junction bases outside the gene matches: 8. There are 12 residues in the CDR3. A library of TCRbeta sequences, prepared with unique molecular identifiers, was generated. TCRdb reprocessed the PCR reads via MiXCR and lists one record per CDR3 protein. Among around 300,000 distinct CDR3 sequences, roughly 21% were seen once, and the ten largest hold 10% to 11%. General study results and limits: Alpha-beta T cells about two months after transplant reportedly derived from several hundred expanded graft clones.

The sequence derives from a male patient between 10 and 17 years old who had a stem cell transplant for acute lymphoblastic leukemia, so the T cells may come from the graft donor. The chain links TRBV12-3 or TRBV12-4 to TRBJ2-7; 10 bases agree with TRBD2. Sequencing was performed on PBMCs, mostly from graft donor cells, taken 180 days after TCRalphabeta/CD19-depleted stem cell transplant. Here the CDR3 reads CAWSGRAGEQYF. The CDR3 coding sequence is TGTGCCTGGAGCGGGAGGGCCGGGGAGCAGTACTTC.